These 16 T cell receptor beta chains share one sample of origin, sequenced in a study of glioma-infiltrating T cells after dendritic cell vaccination. Libraries were prepared by immunoSEQ multiplex PCR; TCRdb keeps only in-frame clonotypes and omits some of them. The data show about 82,000 clones, over 85% seen once. The sequences come from blood, collected before dendritic cell vaccination. These receptors were taken from a human donor with glioblastoma.

The rearrangement joins TRBV15 to TRBJ1-1, with D possibly TRBD1 on 5 matching bases. The CDR3 extends over 15 amino acids. Between the trimmed V and J ends, which lost 0 bases and 2 bases, there was a span of 10 bases. Per germline, CDR1 LNHNV and CDR2 YYDKDF (reference sequence). CDR3 protein: CATSRDGARNTEAFF. CDR3 DNA sequence: TGTGCCACCAGCAGAGATGGGGCGAGAAACACTGAAGCTTTCTTT.

This chain connects TRBV6-5 to TRBJ2-7; D remains unclear. The ends were cut back, 0 bases at V and 5 bases at J, with 14 bases in the middle. The germline V gene has CDR1 MNHEY and CDR2 SVGAGI. This CDR3 has 15 residues. The CDR3 DNA follows: TGTGCCAGCAGTTACTCGAGGTGGTACCCTGACGAGCAGTACTTC. As protein: CASSYSRWYPDEQYF.

The chain has TRBV10-3 and TRBJ2-7, with a tentative D call TRBD1 (6 bases). This CDR3 comprises 13 residues. Trimming cost V 2 bases and J 7 bases, with 12 bases left between them. CDR1 is ENHRY and CDR2 is SYGVKD in the germline V gene. CDR3 DNA sequence: TGTGCCATCAGTGAGAACCAGGGGCGGGAGCAGTACTTC. Its protein is CAISENQGREQYF.

The chain combines TRBV5-1 with TRBJ2-3; 7 nucleotides align to TRBD2. The germline V gene has CDR1 SGHRS and CDR2 YFSETQ. The V segment lost 4 bases and the J segment 2 bases; nucleotides outside the gene matches: 13. This CDR3 contains 17 residues. CDR3 residues: CASSPLGTSGVTDTQYF. The CDR3 nucleotides are TGCGCCAGCAGCCCCCTAGGGACGAGCGGGGTCACAGATACGCAGTATTTT.

This clone has just one count. The chain couples TRBV2 to TRBJ2-3; tentatively, D is TRBD2 (5 bases). V was trimmed by 5 bases and J by 2 bases, leaving 14 bases between them. CDR1 is SNHLY, CDR2 FYNNEI, per germline. This CDR3 region has 15 residues. As DNA, the CDR3 is TGTGCCAGCAGTAAGGACTTTACTTCCACAGATACGCAGTATTTT. Protein sequence: CASSKDFTSTDTQYF. The full variable domain, its missing parts supplied by reference TRBV2 and TRBJ2-3, is EPEVTQTPSHQVTQMGQEVILRCVPISNHLYFYWYRQILGQKVEFLVSFYNNEISEKSEIFDDQFSVERPDGSNFTLKIRSTKLEDSAMYFCASSKDFTSTDTQYFGPGTRLTVL.

This chain joins TRBV7-9 and TRBJ2-7, with D uncertain. V was pared by 5 bases and J by 0 bases, with 11 bases between. This CDR3 comprises 14 residues. The germline V gene encodes CDR1 SEHNR and CDR2 FQNEAQ (reference sequence). The CDR3 region is CASSQTGNSYEQYF. The CDR3 DNA is TGTGCCAGCAGCCAAACGGGTAACTCCTACGAGCAGTACTTC.

The chain links TRBV6-6 to TRBJ2-7, with D perhaps TRBD2 (5 bases). The CDR3 sequence is 13 residues long. Deletions cut 4 bases from V and 2 bases from J, with 9 bases between. CDR1 is MNHNY, CDR2 SVGAGI, per germline (reference sequence). The CDR3 DNA reads TGTGCCAGCAGTTTCTCCGGGGCCTACGAGCAGTACTTC. Translated: CASSFSGAYEQYF.

The chain is built from TRBV9 and TRBJ2-3; perhaps TRBD2 as D (5 bases). The ends were cut back, 0 bases at V and 2 bases at J, with 10 bases in the middle. The CDR3 has 15 amino acids. The V gene's germline CDR1 is SGDLS and CDR2 YYNGEE. In DNA form, the CDR3 reads TGTGCCAGCAGCGTAGCGGGGTCCTCCACAGATACGCAGTATTTT. Translated: CASSVAGSSTDTQYF.

This chain connects TRBV6-5 to TRBJ2-7; the match to TRBD2 covers 11 bases. CDR3 length: 13 amino acids. Trimming cost V 8 bases and J 7 bases; bases outside gene matches: 7. Germline V gene lookup returns CDR1 MNHEY and CDR2 SVGAGI. CDR3 loop: CASRLAGRGEQYF. The CDR3 DNA is TGTGCCAGCCGACTAGCGGGGAGAGGGGAGCAGTACTTC.

This clone was recorded only once. The chain joins TRBV7-2 to TRBJ2-1; D is perhaps TRBD2 (6 bases). The CDR3 extends over 18 amino acids. Germline loops: CDR1 SGHTA, CDR2 FQGNSA. Trimming shortened V by 1 base and J by 4 bases, and 20 bases separated the two germline ends. CDR3 nucleotides: TGTGCCAGCAGCTTAGGGAGGCGGGGCCACCCCTGGTACAATGAGCAGTTCTTC. Translation: CASSLGRRGHPWYNEQFF.

The V and J genes are TRBV29-1 and TRBJ2-7; possibly TRBD2 for D (6 bases). V lost 6 bases and J 1 base, leaving 13 bases between the germline ends. The CDR3 sequence is 13 residues long. The germline V gene has CDR1 SQVTM and CDR2 ANQGSEA. This CDR3 reads CSVALRGSYEQYF. As DNA, the CDR3 is TGCAGCGTAGCCCTACGGGGGTCCTACGAGCAGTACTTC.

This rearrangement joins TRBV30 to TRBJ2-1, with 7 bases fitting TRBD2. This CDR3 has 11 amino acids. The V gene end was trimmed by 3 bases and the J gene end by 15 bases; junction bases not matched to a gene: 8. Germline CDR1 GTSNPN, CDR2 SVGIG (reference sequence). The CDR3: CAWSTSGEPFF. Here the CDR3 DNA reads TGTGCCTGGAGCACCAGCGGGGAACCGTTCTTC.

V is TRBV10-3 and J is TRBJ2-6; a weak D match, TRBD2 (6 bases). Trimming cost V 0 bases and J 4 bases, with 10 bases left between them. CDR3 length: 16 amino acids. Germline-derived CDR1 and CDR2 are ENHRY and SYGVKD. For the CDR3, the DNA is TGTGCCATCAGTGAGTCGGGCGGGGTCGGGGCCAACGTCCTGACTTTC. Translation gives CAISESGGVGANVLTF.

This chain joins TRBV6-5 and TRBJ1-2, with TRBD1 identical over 9 bases. With V trimmed by 5 bases and J by 5 bases, 9 bases remained unmatched. The CDR3 length is 15 residues. Germline V gene sequence: CDR1 MNHEY, CDR2 SVGAGI. CDR3 coding DNA: TGTGCCAGCAGTCCCCAGACAGGGGGAGTTTATGGCTACACCTTC. It is translated as CASSPQTGGVYGYTF.

The chain carries TRBV11-3 and TRBJ2-5; TRBD1 might be the D (6 bases). Germline V gives CDR1 SGHNT, CDR2 YENEEA. Trimming pared 5 bases from V and 4 bases from J, leaving 20 bases between. The CDR3 runs to 16 residues. The CDR3 is CASSLTGTVEAETQYF. The CDR3 DNA sequence: TGTGCCAGCAGCCTCACAGGGACGGTAGAAGCAGAGACCCAGTACTTC.

The chain recombines TRBV30 with TRBJ2-1; TRBD2 matches 10 bases. Germline CDR1 is GTSNPN and CDR2 is SVGIG (reference sequence). The ends lost 4 bases at V and 11 bases at J; junction bases unmatched: 5. This CDR3 is 12 amino acids long. The CDR3 here is CAWKAGGLKQFF. For the CDR3, the DNA is TGTGCCTGGAAAGCGGGGGGGCTCAAGCAGTTCTTC. Full variable domain (missing parts from reference TRBV30 and TRBJ2-1): SQTIHQWPATLVQPVGSPLSLECTVEGTSNPNLYWYRQAAGRGLQLLFYSVGIGQISSEVPQNLSASRPQDRQFILSSKKLLLSDSGFYLCAWKAGGLKQFFGPGTRLTVL.